This TCR beta chain originates from a study of long-term antiretroviral therapy in people with HIV. Findings and limits, study-wide: Controls had broader CDR3 length ranges than HIV repertoires did. Blood was collected between about 2003 and 2018, possibly under older ART regimens. All time points showed a repertoire dominated by clones expanded before ART. Diversity measured after ART increased yet remained under transplant donor controls.

As for this clone: Antigen: not known.

Sequencing used immunoSEQ v3.0 at survey level. Sequencing was performed with immunoSEQ multiplex PCR; in TCRdb, only in-frame clones are kept and a portion is missing. This sample has some 16,000 clones, with under 80% found just once. The clonotype was recovered from a man aged 25-40 years with HIV. The source material was unsorted PBMCs, sampled roughly 2.2 years before starting antiretroviral therapy.

CDR3 DNA: TGTGCCAGCAGCCAATTAGGAGAAGAGACCCAGTACTTC. This sequence encodes CASSQLGEETQYF. The chain carries TRBV4-2 and TRBJ2-5; D gene uncertain. CDR1 and CDR2 from the germline V gene are LGHNA and YNFKEQ. The V gene lost 2 bases and the J gene lost 3 bases, with 7 bases spanning the gap. The CDR3 is made up of 13 amino acids.